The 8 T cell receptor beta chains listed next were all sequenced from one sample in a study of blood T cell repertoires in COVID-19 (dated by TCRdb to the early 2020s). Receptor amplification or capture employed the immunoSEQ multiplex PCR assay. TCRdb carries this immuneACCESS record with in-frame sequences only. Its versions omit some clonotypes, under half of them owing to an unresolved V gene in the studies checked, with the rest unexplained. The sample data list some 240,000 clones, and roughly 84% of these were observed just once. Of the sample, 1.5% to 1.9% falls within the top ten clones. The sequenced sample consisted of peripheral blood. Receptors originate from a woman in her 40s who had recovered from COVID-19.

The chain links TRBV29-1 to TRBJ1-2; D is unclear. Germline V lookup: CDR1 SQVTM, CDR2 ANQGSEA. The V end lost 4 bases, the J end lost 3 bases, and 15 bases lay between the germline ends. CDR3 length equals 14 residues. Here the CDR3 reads CSVVSANTDYGYTF. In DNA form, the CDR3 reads TGCAGCGTTGTTTCCGCCAACACCGACTATGGCTACACCTTC.

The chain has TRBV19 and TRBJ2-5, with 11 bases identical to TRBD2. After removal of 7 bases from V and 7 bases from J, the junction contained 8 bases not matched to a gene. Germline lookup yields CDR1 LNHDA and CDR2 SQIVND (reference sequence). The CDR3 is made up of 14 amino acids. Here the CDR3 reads CASTTTSGVGTQYF. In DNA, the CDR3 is TGTGCCAGTACCACGACTAGCGGGGTCGGGACCCAGTACTTC.

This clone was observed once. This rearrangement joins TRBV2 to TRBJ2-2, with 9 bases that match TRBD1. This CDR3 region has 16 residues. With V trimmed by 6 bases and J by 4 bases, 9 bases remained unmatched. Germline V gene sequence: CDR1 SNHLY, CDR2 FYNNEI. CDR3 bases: TGTGCCAGCAGAAGGATGGGACAGGGCCCCACCGGGGAGCTGTTTTTT. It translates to CASRRMGQGPTGELFF.

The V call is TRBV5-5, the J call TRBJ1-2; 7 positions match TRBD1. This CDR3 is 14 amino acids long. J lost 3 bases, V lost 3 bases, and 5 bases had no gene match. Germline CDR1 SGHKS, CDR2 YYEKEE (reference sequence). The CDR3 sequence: CASSWGTDYYGYTF. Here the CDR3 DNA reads TGTGCCAGCAGCTGGGGGACAGACTACTATGGCTACACCTTC.

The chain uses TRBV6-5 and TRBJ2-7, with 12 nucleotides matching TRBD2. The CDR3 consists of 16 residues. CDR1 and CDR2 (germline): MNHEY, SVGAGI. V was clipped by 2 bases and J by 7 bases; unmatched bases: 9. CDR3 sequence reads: CASSYETSGGPREQYF. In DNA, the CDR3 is TGTGCCAGCAGTTACGAAACTAGCGGGGGGCCGAGGGAGCAGTACTTC.

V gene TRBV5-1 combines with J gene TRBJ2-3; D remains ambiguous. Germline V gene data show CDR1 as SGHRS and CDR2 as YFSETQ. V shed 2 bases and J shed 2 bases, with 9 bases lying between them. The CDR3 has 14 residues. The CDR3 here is CASSFRVDTDTQYF. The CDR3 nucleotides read TGCGCCAGCAGCTTCCGGGTTGACACAGATACGCAGTATTTT.

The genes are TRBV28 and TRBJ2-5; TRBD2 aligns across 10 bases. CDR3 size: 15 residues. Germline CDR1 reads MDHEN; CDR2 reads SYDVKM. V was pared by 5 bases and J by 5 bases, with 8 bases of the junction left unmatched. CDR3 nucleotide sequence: TGTGCCAGCAGTCCCGAGCGGGGGGGCAGTGAGACCCAGTACTTC. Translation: CASSPERGGSETQYF.

CDR3 sequence (DNA): TGTGCCAGCAGCTTTCCGGGGTCCACAGATACGCAGTATTTT. Protein product: CASSFPGSTDTQYF. This rearrangement joins TRBV11-2 to TRBJ2-3, with D tentatively TRBD2 (5 bases). CDR3 length: 14 amino acids. Germline loops: CDR1 SGHAT, CDR2 FQNNGV. Trimming took off 3 bases at V and 2 bases at J, with 9 bases between the two ends.